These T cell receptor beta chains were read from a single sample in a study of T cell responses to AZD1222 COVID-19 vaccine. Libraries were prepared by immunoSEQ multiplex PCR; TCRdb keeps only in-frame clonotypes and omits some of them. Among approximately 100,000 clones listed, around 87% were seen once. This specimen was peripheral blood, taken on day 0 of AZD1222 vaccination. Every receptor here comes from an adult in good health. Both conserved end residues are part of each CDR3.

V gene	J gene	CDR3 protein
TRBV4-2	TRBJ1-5	CASSQEDRGNQPQHF
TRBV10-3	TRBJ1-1	CAISEVWGVYTEAFF
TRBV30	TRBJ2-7	CAWIVGGSYEQYF
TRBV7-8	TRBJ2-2	CASSTSGELFF
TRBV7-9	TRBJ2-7	CASSLAGSSYEQYF
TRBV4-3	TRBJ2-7	CASSRISGGADEQYF
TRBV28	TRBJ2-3	CASNGVQGSTDTQYF
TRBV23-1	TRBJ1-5	CASSQSRQGGQPQHF
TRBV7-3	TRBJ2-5	CASSLKGGNEGTQYF
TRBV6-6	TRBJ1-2	CASIQGQGFYTF
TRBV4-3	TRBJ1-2	CASSGRVGYGYTF
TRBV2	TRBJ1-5	CASSGGQGGQPQHF
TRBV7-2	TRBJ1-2	CASSLSAAYGYTF
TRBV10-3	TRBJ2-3	CATSGGDTQYF
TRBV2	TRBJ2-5	CASSRDRGETQYF
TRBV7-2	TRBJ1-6	CASSPGLNRYSPLHF
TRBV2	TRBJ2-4	CASSPRWGRGLAKNIQYF
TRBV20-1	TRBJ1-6	CSASSPRQGASSPLHF
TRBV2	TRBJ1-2	CASRLTGVDGYTF
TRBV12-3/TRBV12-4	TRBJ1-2	CASSLDSLYGYTF
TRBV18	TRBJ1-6	CASSAQGAHRNSPLHF
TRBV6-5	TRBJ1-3	CASSYNRIFRGNTIYF
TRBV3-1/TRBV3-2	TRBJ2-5	CASSQDLSQGRETQYF
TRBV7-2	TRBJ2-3	CASKRKGRDSTSTDTQYF